A selection of T cell receptor beta chains follows, all from one sample in a study of blood T cell repertoires in COVID-19. Method: immunoSEQ multiplex PCR; TCRdb's copy keeps in-frame clones and lacks some. This repertoire shows about 250,000 clones, about four fifths found once; its top ten account for about 8.9%. Sequenced: peripheral blood. These receptors came from a man of 80 years or more with acute or convalescent COVID-19. Both conserved end residues are part of each CDR3. A D gene is named only where the DNA matches it firmly. Clone size is stated in some rows and not others, as once, few, many or a class when expanded.

TRBV11-2,TRBD2,.,TRBJ2-1,CASSLGGGRANEQFF
TRBV10-3,.,.,TRBJ2-7,CATRLGGRSYEQYF
TRBV19,.,.,TRBJ2-1,CASSIVTHYNEQFF
TRBV6-2/TRBV6-3,.,.,TRBJ2-1,CASSYSIRAASSYNEQFF
TRBV3-1/TRBV3-2,TRBD2,once,TRBJ2-1,CASSRTSGSYNEQFF
TRBV10-3,.,.,TRBJ1-6,CAISESQGNNSPLHF
TRBV28,TRBD1,.,TRBJ1-1,CASTHKIAGTGNTEAFF
TRBV29-1,TRBD1,.,TRBJ1-5,CSVRQGSNQPQHF
TRBV5-1,.,.,TRBJ1-1,CASSPSRGSTEAFF
TRBV9,TRBD1,.,TRBJ2-2,CASSVVRQGSSGELFF
TRBV7-9,TRBD1,.,TRBJ2-7,CASSFPGQTSYEQYF
TRBV3-1/TRBV3-2,TRBD1,.,TRBJ2-7,CASSRGTESYEQYF
TRBV5-1,TRBD1,.,TRBJ1-1,CASSPERTGGGFF
TRBV6-5,TRBD1,.,TRBJ1-1,CASSSPRGRVFTEAFF
TRBV6-1,.,few,TRBJ1-5,CASSDGGAQPQHF
TRBV5-6,TRBD2,once,TRBJ2-3,CASRLTSGGTDTQYF
TRBV27,.,few,TRBJ1-1,CASTVAGDTRVEAFF
TRBV19,.,.,TRBJ1-2,CASSIRRTTANYGYTF
TRBV24-1,.,.,TRBJ2-3,CATSDPARSTDTQYF
TRBV4-1,.,.,TRBJ2-1,CASSRVGTGIPKRTEQFF
TRBV6-1,TRBD2,.,TRBJ2-1,CASSERASGSRYNEQFF
TRBV12-5,TRBD1,few,TRBJ1-5,CASGLRTGGLISYSNQPQHF
TRBV9,.,.,TRBJ2-2,CASSVGETGRLFF
TRBV5-4,.,.,TRBJ2-5,CASSNAGLAVETQYF
TRBV18,TRBD2,.,TRBJ2-3,CASSGLADTDTQYF
TRBV19,.,.,TRBJ2-6,CASTPGTMFSGANVLTF
TRBV27,.,.,TRBJ1-2,CASSPRAAGRSYGYTF
TRBV18,.,few,TRBJ2-7,CASSPRSGRPYEQYF